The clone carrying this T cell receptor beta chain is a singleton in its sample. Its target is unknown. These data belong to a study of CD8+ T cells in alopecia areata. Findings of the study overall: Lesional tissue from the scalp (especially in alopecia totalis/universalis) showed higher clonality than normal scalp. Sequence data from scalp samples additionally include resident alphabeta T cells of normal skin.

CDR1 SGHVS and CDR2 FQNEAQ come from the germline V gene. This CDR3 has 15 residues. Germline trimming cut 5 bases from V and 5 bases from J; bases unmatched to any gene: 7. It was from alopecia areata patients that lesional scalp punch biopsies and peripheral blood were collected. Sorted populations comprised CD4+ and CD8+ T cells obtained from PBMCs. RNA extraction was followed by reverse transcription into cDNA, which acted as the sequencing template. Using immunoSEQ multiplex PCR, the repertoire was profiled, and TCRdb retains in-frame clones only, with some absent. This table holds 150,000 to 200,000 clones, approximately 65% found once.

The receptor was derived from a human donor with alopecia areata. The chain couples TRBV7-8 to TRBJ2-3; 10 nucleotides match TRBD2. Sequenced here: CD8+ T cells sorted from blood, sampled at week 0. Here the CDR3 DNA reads TGTGCCAGCAGCCCCAGCGGGGGGGACAGAGATACGCAGTATTTT. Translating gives CASSPSGGDRDTQYF.